Following are 15 T cell receptor beta chains from one sample sequenced in a study of sequential checkpoint blockade in melanoma. Libraries were prepared by immunoSEQ multiplex PCR; TCRdb keeps only in-frame clonotypes and omits some of them. Altogether 550 to 850 clones are present, under 25% being singletons, with the ten largest covering roughly a sixth. Treatment specified: randomized to nivolumab then ipilimumab (arm A) or the reverse (arm B). The source material was tumor tissue (inferred from file names), sampled from a patient given nivolumab and ipilimumab in sequence. The receptor set was obtained from a human donor with melanoma.

Relative to its sample, this clone is large. The genes are TRBV11-3 and TRBJ2-2; 11 bases match TRBD2. V was clipped by 7 bases and J by 4 bases; unmatched bases: 8. The germline V gene has CDR1 SGHNT and CDR2 YENEEA. The CDR3 has 16 amino acids. CDR3 region: CASTLTSGGSTGELFF. The DNA for the CDR3 is TGTGCCAGCACCCTAACTAGCGGGGGCAGCACCGGGGAGCTGTTTTTT.

By share, this clone ranks as medium-sized. This sequence joins TRBV11-3 and TRBJ2-2; D is ambiguous. Germline CDR1 and CDR2: SGHNT and YENEEA. This CDR3 region has 14 residues. The ends were cut back, 5 bases at V and 1 base at J, with 8 bases in the middle. Here the CDR3 DNA reads TGTGCCAGCAGCCACGGATGGAACACCGGGGAGCTGTTTTTT. Protein product: CASSHGWNTGELFF.

This clone was seen only once. The chain is built from TRBV19 and TRBJ1-2; TRBD1 might be the D (6 bases). The CDR3 totals 13 residues. CDR1 and CDR2 from the germline V gene are LNHDA and SQIVND (reference sequence). With 6 bases removed from V and 7 bases from J, the gap between germline ends came to 15 bases. CDR3 coding DNA: TGTGCCAGTAGGGCACAGGGAGGCAGTGGCTACACCTTC. Translating gives CASRAQGGSGYTF. Combining the CDR3 with reference TRBV19 and TRBJ1-2 gives the whole variable domain DGGITQSPKYLFRKEGQNVTLSCEQNLNHDAMYWYRQDPGQGLRLIYYSQIVNDFQKGDIAEGYSVSREKKESFPLTVTSAQKNPTAFYLCASRAQGGSGYTFGSGTRLTVV.

This clone was picked up a small number of times. The rearrangement joins TRBV9 to TRBJ2-5; 8 bases map to TRBD2. After removal of 6 bases from V and 2 bases from J, the junction contained 3 bases not matched to a gene. Germline-derived CDR1 and CDR2 are SGDLS and YYNGEE. The CDR3 length is 13 residues. As DNA, the CDR3 is TGTGCCAGCATAGCGGGGCCTCAAGAGACCCAGTACTTC. It translates to CASIAGPQETQYF.

By share, this clone ranks as medium-sized. The chain combines TRBV11-3 with TRBJ2-6; no definite D call. The germline CDR1 and CDR2 sequences are SGHNT and YENEEA. The CDR3 spans 15 residues. Trimming took 1 base from V and 0 from J, leaving 4 bases between them. The chain's CDR3 is CASSLGSSGANVLTF. DNA of the CDR3: TGTGCCAGCAGCTTAGGGAGCTCTGGGGCCAACGTCCTGACTTTC. Variable domain in full (rest from reference TRBV11-3 and TRBJ2-6): EAGVVQSPRYKIIEKKQPVAFWCNPISGHNTLYWYLQNLGQGPELLIRYENEEAVDDSQLPKDRFSAERLKGVDSTLKIQPAELGDSAVYLCASSLGSSGANVLTFGAGSRLTVL.

This clone is medium-sized in the sample. The V gene is TRBV11-3, the J gene TRBJ2-2; D is possibly TRBD2 (6 bases). V was cut by 5 bases and J by 6 bases, with 16 bases left in between. CDR1 is SGHNT, CDR2 YENEEA, per germline. This CDR3 is 15 amino acids long. In DNA form, the CDR3 reads TGTGCCAGCAGCCTATCGGGCGGGGCGTCCGGGGAGCTGTTTTTT. Translation: CASSLSGGASGELFF. Variable domain in full (rest from reference TRBV11-3 and TRBJ2-2): EAGVVQSPRYKIIEKKQPVAFWCNPISGHNTLYWYLQNLGQGPELLIRYENEEAVDDSQLPKDRFSAERLKGVDSTLKIQPAELGDSAVYLCASSLSGGASGELFFGEGSRLTVL.

This clone counts as large (0.1 to 1%). The chain is built from TRBV9 and TRBJ2-1; possible D gene TRBD1, 5 bases. Germline-derived CDR1 and CDR2 are SGDLS and YYNGEE. V gave up 5 bases and J gave up 8 bases, with 11 bases separating them. The CDR3 has 12 amino acids. The CDR3 spells CASSGAGHEQFF. CDR3 DNA: TGTGCCAGCAGTGGGGCAGGACATGAGCAGTTCTTC.

This clone appeared a few times. The CDR3 loop reads CASSLGWTVHEQYF. The CDR3, as DNA: TGTGCCAGCAGCTTAGGATGGACTGTCCACGAGCAGTACTTC. This chain connects TRBV11-3 to TRBJ2-7; a possible D gene is TRBD2 (5 bases). Trimming took 1 base from V and 5 from J, leaving 12 bases between them. The V gene's germline CDR1 is SGHNT and CDR2 YENEEA. The CDR3 has 14 residues.

The sample holds a few counts of this clone. The J gene is TRBJ2-7, the V gene TRBV9; TRBD1 matches at 9 bases. From germline, CDR1 is SGDLS and CDR2 YYNGEE. J was trimmed by 2 bases and V by 3 bases; bases with no gene match: 0. The CDR3 has 13 residues. CDR3 region: CASSGQGAYEQYF. The CDR3 region has the DNA TGTGCCAGCAGCGGACAGGGGGCCTACGAGCAGTACTTC.

This clone was observed a handful of times. V gene TRBV28 combines with J gene TRBJ1-2; D perhaps matches TRBD1 (5 bases). This CDR3 region has 14 residues. V lost 1 base and J 7 bases, leaving 13 bases between the germline ends. Germline V lookup: CDR1 MDHEN, CDR2 SYDVKM. CDR3: CASSLSGRVSGYTF. CDR3 coding DNA: TGTGCCAGCAGTTTATCGGGCAGGGTTTCTGGCTACACCTTC.

This clone counts as medium-sized. V gene TRBV4-1 combines with J gene TRBJ2-2; D is undetermined. The CDR3 spans 14 residues. Germline V gives CDR1 MGHRA, CDR2 YSYEKL. V shed 1 base and J shed 1 base, with 4 bases lying between them. The CDR3 DNA sequence: TGCGCCAGCAGCCAAGTGGGGAACACCGGGGAGCTGTTTTTT. It encodes CASSQVGNTGELFF.

This clone showed up just a few times. This chain uses TRBV6-8 with TRBJ2-3; TRBD1 aligns across 10 bases. Germline V lookup: CDR1 MNHGY, CDR2 SAAAGT. The CDR3 is made up of 14 amino acids. Losses at the gene ends were 6 bases for V and 5 bases for J; bases not matched to a gene: 5. CDR3 DNA: TGTGCCAGCAGCCGACAGGGGGCTGTAGATACGCAGTATTTT. As protein: CASSRQGAVDTQYF.

This chain connects TRBV18 to TRBJ1-6, with 7 bases fitting TRBD1. CDR1 and CDR2 (germline): KGHSH, LQKENI. The CDR3 loop spans 15 amino acids. V trimming: 3 bases; J trimming: 8 bases; junction bases outside the gene matches: 7. The CDR3 DNA follows: TGTGCCAGCTCACCGTTACAGGGGAGTGATTCACCCCTCCACTTT. It yields the protein CASSPLQGSDSPLHF.

This clone has a handful of counts. The genes are TRBV30 and TRBJ1-1; D gene unclear. This CDR3 spans 12 amino acids. The V end was cut by 0 bases, the J end by 11 bases, with 13 bases between. Germline V gene data show CDR1 as GTSNPN and CDR2 as SVGIG (reference sequence). The CDR3: CAWSVRQGNAFF. CDR3 DNA sequence: TGTGCCTGGAGTGTACGCCAAGGAAACGCTTTCTTT.

This clone counts as medium-sized. The V and J genes are TRBV11-3 and TRBJ1-6; D is unresolved. V gave up 4 bases and J gave up 9 bases, with 16 bases separating them. CDR3 length: 15 residues. Germline CDR1 reads SGHNT; CDR2 reads YENEEA. The CDR3 bases are TGTGCCAGCAGCTCCCCAGCATTGGGGTCTTCACCCCTCCACTTT. Protein product: CASSSPALGSSPLHF.